These 25 T cell receptor beta chains came from one sample sequenced in a study of T cells in Graves' hyperthyroidism and ophthalmopathy. RNA transcripts yielded amplified TCR beta CDR3 regions. HTBI primers were the set used in a first-round RT-PCR of the TCR CDR3. TCRdb used MiXCR to reprocess the multiplex PCR reads, holding one entry per CDR3 protein. The sample lists 270,000 or so distinct CDR3 sequences, 15% seen once, with around 30% in the top ten. Source material: blood. These receptors were collected from a woman between 45 and 65 years old with Graves' hyperthyroidism that later progressed to Graves' ophthalmopathy.

In this sample, this clonotype turned up many times. V and J are TRBV18 and TRBJ2-5; 7 positions match TRBD1. The junction had 1 base not matched to a gene; V was cut back by 5 bases and J by 1 base. The germline V gene has CDR1 KGHSH and CDR2 LQKENI. The CDR3 sequence is 13 residues long. In nucleotides, the CDR3 is TGTGCCAGCTCAAGGGACAGCCAAGAGACCCAGTACTTC. Its protein product is CASSRDSQETQYF.

The table lists this clonotype with many counts. The chain is built from TRBV6-1 and TRBJ1-1; no clear D. The CDR3 is made up of 15 amino acids. Trimming left V 1 base short and J 0 bases short, with 9 bases between. Germline loops: CDR1 MNHNS, CDR2 SASEGT. The CDR3 coding sequence is TGTGCCAGCAGTGAAGACAGTATGATGAACACTGAAGCTTTCTTT. Its protein product is CASSEDSMMNTEAFF.

This clonotype was detected ten times or more. V usage is TRBV12-3 or TRBV12-4 and J usage is TRBJ2-5; possible D gene TRBD1, 6 bases. V dropped 8 bases and J dropped 5 bases, with 12 bases sitting between them. This CDR3 region has 12 residues. The CDR3 sequence is CASSTGSETQYF. CDR3 bases: TGTGCCAGCTCAACAGGGTCCGAGACCCAGTACTTC.

This clonotype was counted at least ten times. The chain links TRBV28 to TRBJ1-1; possibly TRBD1 for D (6 bases). Trimming removed 2 bases at V and 0 bases at J, with 10 bases between. The CDR3 covers 15 residues. CDR1 is MDHEN and CDR2 is SYDVKM in the germline V gene. CDR3 bases: TGTGCCAGCAGTTTAATGGGGGGCCTGAACACTGAAGCTTTCTTT. Its protein is CASSLMGGLNTEAFF. The variable domain in full, with the rest retrieved from reference TRBV28 and TRBJ1-1, is DVKVTQSSRYLVKRTGEKVFLECVQDMDHENMFWYRQDPGLGLRLIYFSYDVKMKEKGDIPEGYSVSREKKERFSLILESASTNQTSMYLCASSLMGGLNTEAFFGQGTRLTVV.

This sequence joins TRBV12-3 or TRBV12-4 and TRBJ2-3; possible D gene TRBD2, 6 bases. The CDR3 runs to 14 residues. The ends were cut back, 5 bases at V and 2 bases at J, with 11 bases in the middle. CDR3 coding DNA: TGTGCCAGCAGTGACCGGGACTCCACAGATACGCAGTATTTT. It yields the protein CASSDRDSTDTQYF.

This clonotype was seen at least ten times. The gene calls are TRBV2 and TRBJ2-1; the match to TRBD2 covers 8 bases. V was clipped by 7 bases and J by 0 bases; unmatched bases: 17. Looked up from germline, CDR1 is SNHLY and CDR2 is FYNNEI. The CDR3 spans 19 residues. As DNA, the CDR3 is TGTGCCAGCATGAGTAGCAGTGGTAGCGGGGTGAGCTCCTACAATGAGCAGTTCTTC. Protein: CASMSSSGSGVSSYNEQFF.

This clonotype has ten or more counts. This chain links TRBV7-3 with TRBJ1-5; 8 nucleotides line up with TRBD1. Germline lookup yields CDR1 SGHTA and CDR2 FQGTGA. This CDR3 comprises 13 residues. After removal of 5 bases from V and 6 bases from J, the junction contained 3 bases not matched to a gene. CDR3 residues: CASSATGGQPQHF. Written as DNA, the CDR3 is TGTGCCAGCAGCGCCACAGGGGGTCAGCCCCAGCATTTT.

This clonotype has at least ten counts. The chain recombines TRBV18 with TRBJ2-7; D tentatively fits TRBD1 or TRBD2 (5 bases each). This CDR3 comprises 15 residues. Trimming left V 2 bases short and J 1 base short, with 12 bases between. The germline V gene encodes CDR1 KGHSH and CDR2 LQKENI. CDR3 nucleotides: TGTGCCAGCTCACCAAAAGGGACCGCGTCCTACGAGCAGTACTTC. This sequence encodes CASSPKGTASYEQYF.

This clonotype appeared many times. The chain uses TRBV5-8 and TRBJ1-2, with D possibly matching TRBD1 (5 bases). V was shortened by 4 bases and J by 7 bases, with 20 bases between the two germline ends. The V gene's germline CDR1 is SGHTS and CDR2 YDEGEE. The CDR3 contains 15 residues. CDR3 residues: CASSSVGGGHGGYTF. In DNA, the CDR3 is TGTGCCAGCAGCAGCGTTGGGGGAGGGCATGGTGGCTACACCTTC.

This clonotype has just a few counts. The J gene is TRBJ1-5, the V gene TRBV7-6, with D unclear. CDR1 is SGHVS, CDR2 FNYEAQ, per germline. With 2 bases removed from V and 1 base from J, the gap between germline ends came to 6 bases. The CDR3 extends over 14 amino acids. The CDR3 DNA reads as TGTGCCAGCAGCTTAAGACCAAGCAATCAGCCCCAGCATTTT. This translates into CASSLRPSNQPQHF.

This clonotype was detected many times. J is TRBJ2-7 and V is TRBV6-1; D gene unclear. The CDR3 spans 12 residues. V lost 2 bases to trimming and J lost 6 bases, with 8 bases between them. Germline V lookup: CDR1 MNHNS, CDR2 SASEGT. In nucleotides, the CDR3 is TGTGCCAGCAGTGAAACCAGGAGCGAGCAGTACTTC. Translation gives CASSETRSEQYF.

The V call is TRBV12-3 or TRBV12-4, the J call TRBJ1-5; unclear D gene. Trimming took off 0 bases at V and 1 base at J, with 10 bases between the two ends. The length of the CDR3 is 16 residues. Here the CDR3 DNA reads TGTGCCAGCAGTTTAGCGCGAGAAGTAAGCAATCAGCCCCAGCATTTT. Translated: CASSLAREVSNQPQHF.

This clonotype has at least ten counts. The rearrangement uses TRBV19 and TRBJ1-5, with D perhaps TRBD1 (5 bases). Trimming took 5 bases from V and 2 from J, leaving 13 bases between them. This CDR3 is 15 amino acids long. CDR1 and CDR2 from the germline V gene are LNHDA and SQIVND (reference sequence). CDR3 sequence reads: CASSFHPGGNQPQHF. The CDR3, as DNA: TGTGCCAGTAGTTTTCATCCGGGGGGCAATCAGCCCCAGCATTTT.

This clonotype was picked up many times. The DNA for the CDR3 is TGTGCCAGCAGCTTGGACTGGAGTCAAGAGACCCAGTACTTC. Residues: CASSLDWSQETQYF. The chain has TRBV11-1 and TRBJ2-5; D is possibly TRBD2 (5 bases). The CDR3 is made up of 14 amino acids. CDR1 and CDR2 from the germline V gene are SGHAT and FQDESV (reference sequence). Trimming took off 3 bases at V and 2 bases at J, with 10 bases between the two ends.

This clonotype has ten or more counts. The V gene is TRBV2, the J gene TRBJ2-3, with 8 nucleotides matching TRBD1. The CDR3 runs 13 residues. Losses at the gene ends were 9 bases for V and 0 bases for J; bases not matched to a gene: 2. The V gene's germline CDR1 is SNHLY and CDR2 FYNNEI. Here the CDR3 reads CARGDRSTDTQYF. CDR3 bases: TGTGCCAGGGGGGACAGGAGCACAGATACGCAGTATTTT.

The chain carries TRBV12-3 or TRBV12-4 and TRBJ2-2, with 14 bases identical to TRBD2. The V segment lost 0 bases and the J segment 0 bases; nucleotides outside the gene matches: 9. The CDR3 has 21 amino acids. The DNA for the CDR3 is TGTGCCAGCAGTTTAGCCCCTGGGACTAGCGGGAGTCAGGCGAACACCGGGGAGCTGTTTTTT. The encoded protein is CASSLAPGTSGSQANTGELFF.

This clonotype was counted ten times or more. This chain joins TRBV11-2 and TRBJ2-7; no clear D gene. Germline CDR1 and CDR2: SGHAT and FQNNGV. V was cut by 6 bases and J by 4 bases, with 7 bases left in between. The CDR3 length is 11 residues. The CDR3 spells CASSSDYEQYF. For the CDR3, the DNA is TGTGCCAGCAGTTCCGATTACGAGCAGTACTTC.

The chain is built from TRBV2 and TRBJ1-5; D unresolved. V dropped 4 bases and J dropped 0 bases, with 19 bases sitting between them. Germline CDR1 and CDR2: SNHLY and FYNNEI. The CDR3 extends over 18 amino acids. CDR3 sequence (DNA): TGTGCCAGCAGTGGCTCACTAATGGACGGTTATAGCAATCAGCCCCAGCATTTT. This encodes CASSGSLMDGYSNQPQHF.

The chain combines TRBV4-1 with TRBJ1-2, with 8 bases fitting TRBD1. From germline, CDR1 is MGHRA and CDR2 YSYEKL. The ends lost 5 bases at V and 6 bases at J; junction bases unmatched: 5. This CDR3 contains 13 residues. The CDR3 sequence: CASSSIQGDGYTF. As DNA, the CDR3 is TGCGCCAGCAGCTCAATACAGGGGGATGGCTACACCTTC.

Remarks on this clonotype: A read error is possible here, since a much larger clone lies one base away. The J gene is TRBJ2-5, the V gene TRBV6-2 or TRBV6-3, with D perhaps matching TRBD1 or TRBD2 (5 bases each). This CDR3 spans 11 amino acids. Germline V lookup: CDR1 MNHEY, CDR2 SVGEGT. CDR3 protein: CASSPQGTQCF. CDR3 sequence (DNA): TGTGCCAGCAGCCCGCAAGGGACCCAGTGCTTC.

This clonotype has a count of ten or more. The chain couples TRBV18 to TRBJ1-1, with a possible D match to TRBD1 (6 bases). The CDR3 consists of 14 residues. The germline gives CDR1 KGHSH, CDR2 LQKENI. Trimming stripped 0 bases from V and 5 bases from J, with 10 bases between. CDR3 sequence: CASSPPGAGTEAFF. CDR3 sequence (DNA): TGTGCCAGCTCACCACCGGGGGCAGGGACTGAAGCTTTCTTT.

The rearrangement links TRBV20-1 to TRBJ2-7; D is perhaps TRBD2 (6 bases). V was pared by 3 bases and J by 3 bases, with 18 bases between. Germline-derived CDR1 and CDR2 are DFQATT and SNEGSKA (reference sequence). There are 15 residues in the CDR3. CDR3 protein: CSASQAGIPFYEQYF. The CDR3 coding sequence is TGCAGTGCTAGTCAGGCGGGGATCCCTTTCTACGAGCAGTACTTC.

This clonotype was observed many times. The chain combines TRBV6-5 with TRBJ1-2, with D unresolved. This CDR3 contains 14 residues. CDR1 is MNHEY and CDR2 is SVGAGI in the germline V gene. The V end was cut by 1 base, the J end by 5 bases, with 11 bases between. CDR3: CASSYYSKPYGYTF. CDR3 DNA sequence: TGTGCCAGCAGTTACTACAGCAAACCATATGGCTACACCTTC.

The genes are TRBV10-1 and TRBJ2-3, with a tentative D call TRBD1 (6 bases). Germline V lookup: CDR1 WNHNN, CDR2 SYGVQD (reference sequence). The CDR3 runs to 15 residues. V was shortened by 3 bases and J by 0 bases, with 10 bases between the two germline ends. The CDR3 loop is CASSERQASTDTQYF. The CDR3 coding sequence is TGCGCCAGCAGTGAAAGACAGGCTAGCACAGATACGCAGTATTTT.

This clonotype has only a few counts. The chain employs TRBV7-9 and TRBJ1-5, with 11 bases aligning to TRBD1. Trimming took 4 bases from V and 6 from J; bases not matched to a gene: 5. The CDR3 sequence is 15 residues long. Germline lookup yields CDR1 SEHNR and CDR2 FQNEAQ (reference sequence). The CDR3 DNA reads as TGTGCCAGCAGCTCCCCGGGACAGGGGGTTCAGCCCCAGCATTTT. It specifies CASSSPGQGVQPQHF.